The 16 T cell receptor beta chains in this list originate from one sample, sequenced in a study of cytomegalovirus exposure and HLA in healthy donors. The PCR ran on 60 Vbeta and 13 Jbeta primers. TCRdb's table, derived via immunoSEQ multiplex PCR, lists solely in-frame clones and lacks some. The sample lists 120,000 or so clones; 60% to 80% were seen once. Source material: PBMCs. Every receptor here comes from a man in his fifties or sixties in good health and CMV-seropositive.

CDR3 nucleotides: TGTGCCAGCAGTTTTCCAAAGGGGCGGGCGGGAGGCGACACAGATACGCAGTATTTT. This translates into CASSFPKGRAGGDTDTQYF. The chain recombines TRBV28 with TRBJ2-3, with TRBD2 matching over 8 bases. With 3 bases clipped from V and 2 bases from J, the junction kept 16 bases outside the gene matches. This CDR3 comprises 19 residues. The germline gives CDR1 MDHEN, CDR2 SYDVKM.

As concerns this clone: One end of the junction is discordant with germline, which a read error may explain. The V gene is TRBV4-2, the J gene TRBJ2-3; D uncertain. Germline V gene lookup returns CDR1 LGHNA and CDR2 YNFKEQ. The CDR3 covers 13 residues. The CDR3 region is CASSQGVPSIWFF. Written as DNA, the CDR3 is TGTGCCAGCAGCCAGGGTGTTCCTAGTATTTGGTTTTTT.

This chain links TRBV7-2 with TRBJ2-7; TRBD2 agrees at 8 bases. V shed 5 bases, J shed 4 bases, and the junction held 7 bases outside the gene matches. Germline loops: CDR1 SGHTA, CDR2 FQGNSA. This CDR3 is 14 amino acids long. The CDR3 reads CASSPRGGLYEQYF. CDR3 sequence (DNA): TGTGCCAGCAGCCCACGGGGGGGCCTTTACGAGCAGTACTTC.

This clone was seen a single time. The J gene is TRBJ2-7, the V gene TRBV5-1; D possibly corresponds to TRBD2 (5 bases). CDR3 length equals 14 residues. CDR1 is SGHRS and CDR2 is YFSETQ in the germline V gene. Trimming took 0 bases from V and 7 from J, leaving 14 bases between them. The CDR3 is CASSLDQIGEEQYF. CDR3 DNA sequence: TGCGCCAGCAGCTTGGACCAGATCGGGGAGGAGCAGTACTTC.

As DNA, the CDR3 is TGTGCCAGCAGTTTTGATGGGGCCAGGAATCAGCCCCAGCATTTT. This sequence encodes CASSFDGARNQPQHF. V and J are TRBV27 and TRBJ1-5, with D possibly being TRBD1 (5 bases). The CDR3 has 15 residues. Germline V lookup: CDR1 MNHEY, CDR2 SMNVEV (reference sequence). Trimming left V 3 bases short and J 4 bases short, with 13 bases between.

The gene calls are TRBV6-4 and TRBJ2-1; 9 bases are shared with TRBD2. CDR3 length: 15 residues. Germline values: CDR1 MRHNA, CDR2 SNTAGT. V dropped 4 bases and J dropped 9; count of bases not matched to a gene: 10. The CDR3: CASSVAGTSYGEQFF. CDR3 nucleotides: TGTGCCAGCAGTGTCGCCGGGACTAGCTATGGTGAGCAGTTCTTC.

Comments on this clone: At one of its ends the junction is not consistent with the germline gene, which may arise from a read error. This chain uses TRBV7-9 with TRBJ1-5; D is perhaps TRBD1 (6 bases). Per the germline V gene, CDR1 is SEHNR and CDR2 is FQNEAQ (reference sequence). This CDR3 is 16 amino acids long. The CDR3 sequence is CSSSLDSGVGNQPQHF. The CDR3 DNA sequence: TGTTCCAGCAGCTTAGATTCAGGGGTTGGCAATCAGCCCCAGCATTTT.

V gene TRBV13 combines with J gene TRBJ1-2; TRBD1 matches at 11 bases. The CDR3 contains 13 residues. V shed 5 bases, J shed 8 bases, and the junction held 4 bases outside the gene matches. Per the germline V gene, CDR1 is PRHDT and CDR2 is FYEKMQ (reference sequence). CDR3 bases: TGTGCCAGCAGCACCGGGACAGGGGGGGGCTACACCTTC. Protein product: CASSTGTGGGYTF. Filled out from reference TRBV13 and TRBJ1-2, the complete variable domain reads AAGVIQSPRHLIKEKRETATLKCYPIPRHDTVYWYQQGPGQDPQFLISFYEKMQSDKGSIPDRFSAQQFSDYHSELNMSSLELGDSALYFCASSTGTGGGYTFGSGTRLTVV.

This clone showed up just a few times. This chain joins TRBV5-6 and TRBJ2-7; the match to TRBD1 covers 11 bases. This CDR3 has 16 residues. The germline gives CDR1 SGHDT, CDR2 YYEEEE. J was trimmed by 4 bases and V by 7 bases; bases with no gene match: 13. The CDR3 sequence: CASWGRPGQGVYEQYF. The CDR3 DNA reads TGTGCCAGCTGGGGGCGACCGGGACAGGGGGTGTACGAGCAGTACTTC.

The sample holds a few counts of this clone. The chain uses TRBV6-4 and TRBJ1-1; a weak D match, TRBD1 (5 bases). Germline CDR1 and CDR2: MRHNA and SNTAGT. V lost 0 bases to trimming and J lost 1 base, with 6 bases between them. The CDR3 contains 14 residues. CDR3 sequence: CASSDSDRNTEAFF. The CDR3 coding sequence is TGTGCCAGCAGTGACTCCGACAGGAACACTGAAGCTTTCTTT.

This clone occurred once. The V and J genes are TRBV2 and TRBJ1-5; D is undetermined. V was trimmed by 4 bases and J by 7 bases, leaving 11 bases between them. Germline assignment: CDR1 SNHLY and CDR2 FYNNEI. The CDR3 runs 13 residues. CDR3 in amino acids: CASSAEGQQPQHF. DNA for the CDR3: TGTGCCAGCAGTGCCGAGGGTCAACAGCCCCAGCATTTT.

The chain joins TRBV4-1 to TRBJ2-7, with D perhaps TRBD1 (5 bases). The CDR3 contains 14 residues. CDR1 and CDR2 (germline): MGHRA, YSYEKL. V lost 1 base to trimming and J lost 1 base, with 8 bases between them. The chain's CDR3 is CASSQGKGSYEQYF. The DNA for the CDR3 is TGCGCCAGCAGCCAAGGGAAGGGGTCCTACGAGCAGTACTTC.

The genes are TRBV18 and TRBJ2-3, with D perhaps TRBD1 (6 bases). Trimming removed 2 bases at V and 6 bases at J, with 21 bases between. This CDR3 has 17 amino acids. Germline V gene data show CDR1 as KGHSH and CDR2 as LQKENI. DNA for the CDR3: TGTGCCAGCTCACCAAGTTTGAGGGGGACGGGCGGTGATACGCAGTATTTT. Translated, it gives CASSPSLRGTGGDTQYF.

This rearrangement joins TRBV27 to TRBJ1-2, with TRBD1 identical over 10 bases. This CDR3 spans 15 amino acids. V gave up 7 bases and J gave up 4 bases; unmatched junction bases: 9. The germline gives CDR1 MNHEY, CDR2 SMNVEV (reference sequence). The CDR3 here is CASKPGTGDSYGYTF. The CDR3, as DNA: TGTGCCAGCAAACCCGGGACAGGGGATTCCTATGGCTACACCTTC.

The V gene is TRBV2, the J gene TRBJ2-7; 10 bases are shared with TRBD2. In germline, CDR1 is SNHLY, CDR2 FYNNEI. Unmatched junction bases numbered 5, after V lost 7 bases and J lost 2 bases. This CDR3 is built from 14 residues. In DNA, the CDR3 is TGTGCCAGCACCGGAAGCGGGGGGGCCTACGAGCAGTACTTC. Residues: CASTGSGGAYEQYF.

The V call is TRBV14, the J call TRBJ1-1; tentatively, D is TRBD1 (6 bases). The germline V gene has CDR1 SGHDN and CDR2 FVKESK. The CDR3 contains 14 residues. V gave up 3 bases and J gave up 11 bases, with 19 bases separating them. The CDR3 loop reads CASSQTTTGLAAFF. DNA of the CDR3: TGTGCCAGCAGCCAGACTACGACAGGTCTGGCGGCTTTCTTT.